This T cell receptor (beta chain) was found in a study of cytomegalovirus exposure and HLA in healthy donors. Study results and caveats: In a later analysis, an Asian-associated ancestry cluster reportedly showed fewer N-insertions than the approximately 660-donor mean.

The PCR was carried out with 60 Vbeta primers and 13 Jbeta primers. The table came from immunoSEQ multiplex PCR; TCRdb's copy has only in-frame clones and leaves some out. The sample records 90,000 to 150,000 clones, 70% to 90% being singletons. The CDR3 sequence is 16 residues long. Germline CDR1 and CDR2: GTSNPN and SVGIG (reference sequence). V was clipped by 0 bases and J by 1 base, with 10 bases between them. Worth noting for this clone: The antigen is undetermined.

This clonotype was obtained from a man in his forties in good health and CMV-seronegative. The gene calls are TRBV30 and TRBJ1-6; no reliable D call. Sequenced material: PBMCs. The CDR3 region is CAWSVVGLSYNSPLHF. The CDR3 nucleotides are TGTGCCTGGAGTGTAGTGGGCCTGTCCTATAATTCACCCCTCCACTTT.